These T cell receptor beta chains were read from a single sample in a study of control samples from healthy donors and cancer patients. Clones were sequenced by immunoSEQ multiplex PCR, and TCRdb holds only the in-frame ones, with some missing. This sample carries approximately 79,000 clones, around 91% of them seen once, and the ten largest clones take over 5.5%. Sequencing was performed on blood. Receptors originate from a man aged 45-65 years in good health. Each CDR3 is given with its conserved first and last residue. Each record gives: D gene, V gene, clone size, J gene, CDR3 protein, CDR3 DNA. The D gene is left open where the match is weak. Only some rows state a clone size, as once, few, many or a class for expanded clones.

D: -; V: TRBV6-1; size: -; J: TRBJ1-3; CDR3: CASSERGGLRNTIYF; DNA: TGTGCCAGCAGTGAGAGGGGTGGACTTCGAAACACCATATATTTT
D: TRBD1; V: TRBV27; size: -; J: TRBJ1-1; CDR3: CASSPRGDRDIKAFF; DNA: TGTGCCAGCAGTCCCCGTGGGGACAGGGACATTAAAGCTTTCTTT
D: -; V: TRBV2; size: -; J: TRBJ1-6; CDR3: CASRSRTPGSPLHF; DNA: TGTGCCAGCAGAAGCCGGACGCCCGGTTCACCCCTCCACTTT
D: TRBD2; V: TRBV18; size: -; J: TRBJ2-5; CDR3: CASSPRGGQETQYF; DNA: TGTGCCAGCTCTCCGCGGGGGGGCCAAGAGACCCAGTACTTC
D: -; V: TRBV12-3/TRBV12-4; size: -; J: TRBJ1-1; CDR3: CASSSYKGGAFF; DNA: TGTGCCAGCAGTTCCTACAAGGGTGGAGCTTTCTTT
D: -; V: TRBV20-1; size: -; J: TRBJ1-1; CDR3: CSASPLSRGTEAFF; DNA: TGCAGTGCTAGTCCATTATCCCGGGGTACCGAAGCTTTCTTT
D: TRBD2; V: TRBV4-1; size: -; J: TRBJ2-1; CDR3: CASSQGLAGGLQGQFF; DNA: TGCGCCAGCAGCCAAGGGCTAGCGGGGGGCCTACAGGGGCAGTTCTTC
D: -; V: TRBV11-3; size: few; J: TRBJ1-1; CDR3: CASSVLPNTEAFF; DNA: TGTGCCAGCAGCGTTTTACCGAACACTGAAGCTTTCTTT
D: -; V: TRBV6-6; size: -; J: TRBJ2-4; CDR3: CASRDQGLAKNIQYF; DNA: TGTGCCAGCAGAGACCAGGGGTTAGCCAAAAACATTCAGTACTTC
D: -; V: TRBV5-1; size: -; J: TRBJ1-4; CDR3: CASSPDATGSTNEKLFF; DNA: TGCGCCAGCAGCCCGGACGCGACCGGCTCAACTAATGAAAAACTGTTTTTT
D: -; V: TRBV7-2; size: -; J: TRBJ2-2; CDR3: CASSLFNTGELFF; DNA: TGTGCCAGCAGCTTATTTAACACCGGGGAGCTGTTTTTT
D: -; V: TRBV7-8; size: -; J: TRBJ2-1; CDR3: CASSLGKISYNEQFF; DNA: TGTGCCAGCAGCTTAGGCAAAATCTCCTACAATGAGCAGTTCTTC
D: -; V: TRBV18; size: -; J: TRBJ1-1; CDR3: CASSPRDTEAFF; DNA: TGTGCCAGCTCACCAAGGGACACTGAAGCTTTCTTT
D: -; V: TRBV2; size: -; J: TRBJ2-3; CDR3: CASGPRTGGTDTQYF; DNA: TGTGCCAGCGGCCCCCGTACCGGAGGAACAGATACGCAGTATTTT
D: TRBD2; V: TRBV5-4; size: -; J: TRBJ2-7; CDR3: CASSRGGPSGFYEQYF; DNA: TGTGCCAGCAGCCGGGGGGGTCCTAGCGGGTTCTACGAGCAGTACTTC
D: -; V: TRBV29-1; size: few; J: TRBJ2-1; CDR3: CSVVPAQPQNEQFF; DNA: TGCAGCGTTGTACCTGCACAGCCTCAAAATGAGCAGTTCTTC
D: TRBD2; V: TRBV10-3; size: -; J: TRBJ2-1; CDR3: CATGTSGGAYNEQFF; DNA: TGTGCCACCGGGACTAGCGGGGGGGCGTACAATGAGCAGTTCTTC
D: TRBD1; V: TRBV5-1; size: -; J: TRBJ2-7; CDR3: CASSLGTAEQYF; DNA: TGCGCCAGCAGCCTTGGGACAGCCGAGCAGTACTTC
D: -; V: TRBV12-3/TRBV12-4; size: few; J: TRBJ2-7; CDR3: CASSLGGPYEQYF; DNA: TGTGCCAGCAGTTTGGGCGGCCCCTACGAGCAGTACTTC
D: TRBD2; V: TRBV7-9; size: -; J: TRBJ2-7; CDR3: CASSPRTSGGVLYEQYF; DNA: TGTGCCAGCAGCCCGAGGACTAGCGGGGGGGTCCTCTACGAGCAGTACTTC
D: -; V: TRBV3-1/TRBV3-2; size: once; J: TRBJ1-4; CDR3: CASSRQFTGEKLFF; DNA: TGTGCCAGCAGCCGACAGTTCACAGGGGAAAAACTGTTTTTT
D: TRBD1; V: TRBV3-1/TRBV3-2; size: -; J: TRBJ1-2; CDR3: CASSPKTGTYGYTF; DNA: TGTGCCAGCAGCCCCAAGACAGGGACCTATGGCTACACCTTC
D: -; V: TRBV25-1; size: -; J: TRBJ1-1; CDR3: CASSDALYATAGVVEAFF; DNA: TGTGCCAGCAGTGATGCCCTCTACGCTACAGCAGGGGTGGTTGAAGCTTTCTTT
D: -; V: TRBV2; size: -; J: TRBJ2-5; CDR3: CASSEQWAQETQYF; DNA: TGTGCCAGCAGTGAACAGTGGGCCCAAGAGACCCAGTACTTC
D: -; V: TRBV5-6; size: -; J: TRBJ1-5; CDR3: CASSRGQSNQPQHF; DNA: TGTGCCAGCAGCCGTGGACAGAGTAATCAGCCCCAGCATTTT
D: -; V: TRBV5-1; size: -; J: TRBJ1-2; CDR3: CASSGRTDSPGGYTF; DNA: TGCGCCAGCAGCGGGAGGACAGACTCACCCGGGGGCTACACCTTC